A single sample is the source of the 32 T cell receptor beta chains below, sequenced in a study of blood T cell repertoires in COVID-19. The protocol was immunoSEQ multiplex PCR, while the TCRdb copy is restricted to in-frame clones and leaves out a portion. The table lists about 68,000 clones, less than 95% of them singletons. The sample comprised peripheral blood. These receptors all stem from a woman aged 55-69 years with active COVID-19.

The chain carries TRBV29-1 and TRBJ2-5; 10 bases agree with TRBD1. J was trimmed by 4 bases and V by 7 bases; bases with no gene match: 6. CDR3 length equals 13 residues. The V gene's germline CDR1 is SQVTM and CDR2 ANQGSEA. Here the CDR3 reads CSAGQGGLETQYF. For the CDR3, the DNA is TGCAGCGCCGGACAGGGGGGACTAGAGACCCAGTACTTC. The entire variable domain, with the rest obtained from reference TRBV29-1 and TRBJ2-5, is as follows: SAVISQKPSRDICQRGTSLTIQCQVDSQVTMMFWYRQQPGQSLTLIATANQGSEATYESGFVIDKFPISRPNLTFSTLTVSNMSPEDSSIYLCSAGQGGLETQYFGPGTRLLVL.

CDR3 nucleotides: TGTGCCAGCAGCGCCGGGACAACTCGCTACGAGCAGTACTTC. This translates into CASSAGTTRYEQYF. This chain joins TRBV6-5 and TRBJ2-7, with D possibly matching TRBD1 (6 bases). Germline V lookup: CDR1 MNHEY, CDR2 SVGAGI. The V end lost 6 bases, the J end lost 3 bases, and 15 bases lay between the germline ends. The CDR3 consists of 14 residues.

This sequence joins TRBV15 and TRBJ2-7, with 13 bases identical to TRBD2. Germline assignment: CDR1 LNHNV and CDR2 YYDKDF (reference sequence). This CDR3 spans 15 amino acids. J gave up 5 bases and V 0 bases, and 1 base lay outside the gene matches. In nucleotides, the CDR3 is TGTGCCACCAGCAGAGACGGGACTAGCGGGGACGAGCAGTACTTC. This codes for CATSRDGTSGDEQYF.

This rearrangement joins TRBV6-4 to TRBJ1-5; D ambiguous. The V gene lost 6 bases and the J gene lost 3 bases, with 12 bases spanning the gap. The length of the CDR3 is 14 residues. Germline CDR1 reads MRHNA; CDR2 reads SNTAGT. This chain's CDR3 is CASRQGRVNQPQHF. CDR3 DNA: TGTGCCAGCAGGCAAGGCCGGGTCAATCAGCCCCAGCATTTT.

In DNA, the CDR3 is TGTGCCAGCAGCGTAAGCACAGGGCGGGAGACCCAGTACTTC. Translated, it gives CASSVSTGRETQYF. V and J are TRBV9 and TRBJ2-5; a weak D match, TRBD1 (6 bases). The CDR3 extends over 14 amino acids. Germline-derived CDR1 and CDR2 are SGDLS and YYNGEE. V lost 1 base, J lost 5 bases, and 12 bases lay in between.

V usage is TRBV5-1 and J usage is TRBJ1-4; TRBD1 agrees at 9 bases. The germline V gene has CDR1 SGHRS and CDR2 YFSETQ. The CDR3 runs 16 residues. V trimming: 4 bases; J trimming: 0 bases; junction bases outside the gene matches: 4. CDR3: CASSQTGGTTNEKLFF. CDR3 DNA sequence: TGCGCCAGCAGCCAAACAGGGGGCACAACTAATGAAAAACTGTTTTTT.

The chain employs TRBV19 and TRBJ2-2, with 9 bases that match TRBD2. The length of the CDR3 is 18 residues. Trimming at V came to 6 bases and at J to 4 bases, leaving 15 bases not matched to a gene. The germline CDR1 and CDR2 sequences are LNHDA and SQIVND (reference sequence). The CDR3 protein is CASRALRRGRGTTGELFF. As DNA, the CDR3 is TGTGCCAGTAGAGCCCTTCGTCGCGGGAGGGGTACCACCGGGGAGCTGTTTTTT.

This chain uses TRBV12-3 or TRBV12-4 with TRBJ1-1, with D hard to call. V was trimmed by 4 bases and J by 2 bases, leaving 8 bases between them. The CDR3 has 13 residues. CDR3 DNA: TGTGCCAGCAGTTCCCGCGATAACACTGAAGCTTTCTTT. Translating gives CASSSRDNTEAFF.

The V call is TRBV4-1, the J call TRBJ1-1; D is perhaps TRBD1 (5 bases). From germline, CDR1 is MGHRA and CDR2 YSYEKL. This CDR3 is built from 18 residues. Trimming took 0 bases from V and 1 from J, leaving 18 bases between them. The CDR3 sequence is CASSQEPNRRLANTEAFF. DNA for the CDR3: TGCGCCAGCAGCCAAGAGCCCAACAGGCGATTAGCGAACACTGAAGCTTTCTTT.

The J gene is TRBJ2-1, the V gene TRBV10-3, with no clear D. Trimming took off 2 bases at V and 6 bases at J, with 11 bases between the two ends. CDR1 is ENHRY and CDR2 is SYGVKD in the germline V gene. The CDR3 has 14 amino acids. CDR3 nucleotides: TGTGCCATCAGTGAGGCTAGGTTGTCCAATGAGCAGTTCTTC. It specifies CAISEARLSNEQFF.

The gene calls are TRBV18 and TRBJ1-1, with 10 bases lining up with TRBD1. The CDR3 spans 15 residues. V trimming: 4 bases; J trimming: 3 bases; junction bases outside the gene matches: 5. CDR1 and CDR2 (germline): KGHSH, LQKENI. CDR3 amino acids: CASSQVGQGDTEAFF. In DNA, the CDR3 is TGTGCCAGCTCACAAGTAGGACAGGGGGACACTGAAGCTTTCTTT.

The chain carries TRBV5-1 and TRBJ2-5; 7 bases agree with TRBD1. CDR1 is SGHRS and CDR2 is YFSETQ in the germline V gene. The CDR3 has 14 amino acids. V was pared by 4 bases and J by 1 base, with 4 bases of the junction left unmatched. The CDR3 loop reads CASSPGTVQETQYF. The CDR3 DNA sequence: TGCGCCAGCAGCCCAGGGACAGTCCAAGAGACCCAGTACTTC.

V and J are TRBV28 and TRBJ1-2; 10 nucleotides line up with TRBD1. Germline CDR1 MDHEN, CDR2 SYDVKM. V shed 5 bases and J 7 bases; nucleotides not matched to a gene: 13. CDR3 length: 16 residues. CDR3 sequence: CASSEHVWTGGLGYTF. The DNA for the CDR3 is TGTGCCAGCAGTGAACACGTTTGGACAGGGGGTCTTGGCTACACCTTC.

The chain carries TRBV12-3 or TRBV12-4 and TRBJ2-2; D uncertain. The CDR3 runs 13 residues. V shed 3 bases and J shed 7 bases, with 9 bases lying between them. CDR3 in DNA: TGTGCCAGCAGTTTTTCGGGTTACGGGGAGCTGTTTTTT. This codes for CASSFSGYGELFF.

The chain carries TRBV28 and TRBJ2-1, with no clear D. The germline gives CDR1 MDHEN, CDR2 SYDVKM. CDR3 size: 16 residues. V was cut by 6 bases and J by 8 bases, with 23 bases left in between. CDR3 DNA sequence: TGTGCCAGCAGCGTCCCTCCCCCGGGTCCCGTCGATGAGCAGTTCTTC. It is translated as CASSVPPPGPVDEQFF.

The V gene is TRBV6-1, the J gene TRBJ1-2; D not resolved. CDR1 is MNHNS, CDR2 SASEGT, per germline. The CDR3 has 16 amino acids. V was pared by 0 bases and J by 1 base, with 12 bases between. The CDR3 DNA reads as TGTGCCAGCAGTGAAGCGCTTCGAAGACTTAACTATGGCTACACCTTC. This gives the protein CASSEALRRLNYGYTF.

This sequence joins TRBV2 and TRBJ1-5, with TRBD1 as a possible D gene (5 bases). V lost 1 base to trimming and J lost 0 bases, with 10 bases between them. CDR3 size: 16 residues. The germline gives CDR1 SNHLY, CDR2 FYNNEI. In nucleotides, the CDR3 is TGTGCCAGCAGTGAAGGGGGGACTTATAGCAATCAGCCCCAGCATTTT. It encodes CASSEGGTYSNQPQHF.

This chain links TRBV27 with TRBJ1-6, with D possibly matching TRBD1 (5 bases). Germline CDR1 MNHEY, CDR2 SMNVEV (reference sequence). V was pared by 5 bases and J by 1 base, with 12 bases between. The CDR3 length is 16 residues. This CDR3 reads CASSPSGVSYNSPLHF. The CDR3 region has the DNA TGTGCCAGCAGTCCCTCGGGGGTATCCTATAATTCACCCCTCCACTTT.

The J gene is TRBJ2-5, the V gene TRBV4-2; D might be TRBD2 (5 bases). The germline gives CDR1 LGHNA, CDR2 YNFKEQ. The CDR3 covers 13 residues. The germline V and J ends were trimmed by 0 bases and 12 bases, with 14 bases remaining between them. Here the CDR3 DNA reads TGTGCCAGCAGCCAAGAACGGGCTAGCCTTAAGTACTTC. This translates into CASSQERASLKYF.

The chain carries TRBV5-1 and TRBJ2-7; TRBD1 is a possible D gene (5 bases). This CDR3 comprises 14 residues. The V gene lost 8 bases and the J gene lost 0 bases, with 15 bases spanning the gap. The V gene's germline CDR1 is SGHRS and CDR2 YFSETQ. As DNA, the CDR3 is TGCGCCAGTAGAGCCCAGGGAAGCTCCTACGAGCAGTACTTC. Protein product: CASRAQGSSYEQYF.

The chain is built from TRBV27 and TRBJ2-5; TRBD1 agrees at 10 bases. Germline CDR1 MNHEY, CDR2 SMNVEV (reference sequence). This CDR3 has 15 amino acids. J was trimmed by 4 bases and V by 4 bases; bases with no gene match: 6. Here the CDR3 reads CASSSSRDRGETQYF. DNA of the CDR3: TGTGCCAGCAGTTCTAGCCGGGACAGGGGAGAGACCCAGTACTTC.

This chain joins TRBV5-1 and TRBJ2-5; D uncertain. The CDR3 consists of 14 residues. The V gene lost 1 base and the J gene lost 1 base, with 8 bases spanning the gap. The germline V gene has CDR1 SGHRS and CDR2 YFSETQ. CDR3 DNA sequence: TGCGCCAGCAGCTTGAGGTCTAGCCAAGAGACCCAGTACTTC. Protein sequence: CASSLRSSQETQYF.

CDR3 loop: CATHSYGGETQYF. For the CDR3, the DNA is TGTGCCACCCACTCGTACGGGGGGGAGACCCAGTACTTC. The chain employs TRBV6-6 and TRBJ2-5; 7 nucleotides match TRBD2. After removal of 10 bases from V and 5 bases from J, the junction contained 10 bases not matched to a gene. This CDR3 has 13 amino acids. Germline loops: CDR1 MNHNY, CDR2 SVGAGI (reference sequence).

J is TRBJ2-5 and V is TRBV5-6, with TRBD2 matching 7 bases. The CDR3 loop spans 16 amino acids. The ends lost 2 bases at V and 1 base at J; junction bases unmatched: 8. The germline gives CDR1 SGHDT, CDR2 YYEEEE. CDR3 nucleotides: TGTGCCAGCAGCTTCTACGGGGGAGGGATCCAAGAGACCCAGTACTTC. It translates to CASSFYGGGIQETQYF.

The chain employs TRBV5-1 and TRBJ1-4; D ambiguous. V lost 4 bases, J lost 0 bases, and 10 bases lay in between. This CDR3 spans 15 amino acids. Germline V gene sequence: CDR1 SGHRS, CDR2 YFSETQ. The CDR3 DNA is TGCGCCAGCAGCCCGAGACACGCAACTAATGAAAAACTGTTTTTT. Translated, it gives CASSPRHATNEKLFF.

The genes are TRBV18 and TRBJ2-1; D is possibly TRBD1 (6 bases). This CDR3 spans 15 amino acids. In germline, CDR1 is KGHSH, CDR2 LQKENI. V lost 3 bases, J lost 0 bases, and 9 bases lay in between. CDR3 nucleotide sequence: TGTGCCAGCTCACCGGACAGACGCTCCTACAATGAGCAGTTCTTC. It codes for CASSPDRRSYNEQFF.

This rearrangement joins TRBV28 to TRBJ2-7; tentatively, D is TRBD1 (5 bases). This CDR3 is built from 18 residues. Germline CDR1 is MDHEN and CDR2 is SYDVKM. Trimming left V 2 bases short and J 2 bases short, with 22 bases between. The DNA of the CDR3 is TGTGCCAGCAGTTTAGGCTGGCAGGGATCCTCAATTACCTACGAGCAGTACTTC. As protein: CASSLGWQGSSITYEQYF.

The rearrangement uses TRBV9 and TRBJ2-7; 14 positions match TRBD2. J lost 0 bases, V lost 4 bases, and 9 bases had no gene match. The germline CDR1 and CDR2 sequences are SGDLS and YYNGEE. This CDR3 contains 18 residues. The CDR3 DNA sequence: TGTGCCAGCAGCTCTAGGGGACTAGCGGGAGAACCCTCCTACGAGCAGTACTTC. Translated, it gives CASSSRGLAGEPSYEQYF.

The chain joins TRBV7-8 to TRBJ2-1; 7 bases match TRBD2. The V gene's germline CDR1 is SGHVS and CDR2 FQNEAQ. The J segment lost 2 bases and the V segment lost 4 bases, leaving 5 bases of the junction unmatched. The CDR3 loop spans 15 amino acids. In DNA form, the CDR3 reads TGTGCCAGCAGCTCAGGACTAGAGACCTACAATGAGCAGTTCTTC. Protein sequence: CASSSGLETYNEQFF.

The chain is built from TRBV28 and TRBJ2-1, with 14 positions matching TRBD2. This CDR3 is 14 amino acids long. Germline V gene data show CDR1 as MDHEN and CDR2 as SYDVKM. V was pared by 5 bases and J by 8 bases, with 2 bases of the junction left unmatched. The CDR3, as DNA: TGTGCCAGCAGTGGACTAGCGGGAGGTTATGAGCAGTTCTTC. Encoded protein: CASSGLAGGYEQFF.

The gene calls are TRBV7-9 and TRBJ2-6; 7 positions agree with TRBD2. V shed 5 bases, J shed 0 bases, and the junction held 13 bases outside the gene matches. Per germline, CDR1 SEHNR and CDR2 FQNEAQ (reference sequence). This CDR3 has 19 amino acids. The CDR3 protein is CASSPGLSRGFSGANVLTF. The DNA of the CDR3 is TGTGCCAGCAGCCCGGGACTATCTAGGGGCTTCTCTGGGGCCAACGTCCTGACTTTC.

As for this clone: Compared with germline, one end of the junction differs, possibly owing to a read error. The V and J genes are TRBV5-6 and TRBJ1-1, with D possibly being TRBD1 (5 bases). The CDR3 runs to 11 residues. Germline CDR1 SGHDT, CDR2 YYEEEE. The CDR3 region is CASSSGQSYGF. The DNA of the CDR3 is TGTGCCAGCAGCTCCGGACAAAGTTACGGTTTT.